Below, 13 T cell receptor beta chains from the same sample are listed, as sequenced in a study of identical twins. TCRdb re-called the 5' RACE reads with MiXCR, one entry per CDR3 protein. The sample records approximately 210,000 distinct CDR3 sequences, 5.5% to 7.5% being singletons. This sample also appeared in a second study, on T cells expressing NK-cell markers.

Sequenced material: CD8+ T cells sorted from blood. These receptors all stem from a woman in her late teens or twenties in good health.

The J gene is TRBJ1-1, the V gene TRBV7-9; 12 nucleotides line up with TRBD1. The CDR3 is 15 amino acids. The germline V gene encodes CDR1 SEHNR and CDR2 FQNEAQ (reference sequence). V trimming: 4 bases; J trimming: 2 bases; junction bases outside the gene matches: 2. The CDR3 loop is CASSWGQGANTEAFF. The CDR3 DNA sequence: TGTGCCAGCAGCTGGGGACAGGGGGCAAACACTGAAGCTTTCTTT.

This clonotype appeared a few times. The gene calls are TRBV9 and TRBJ2-1; maybe TRBD1 (6 bases). This CDR3 comprises 12 residues. The germline V and J ends were trimmed by 1 base and 10 bases, with 9 bases remaining between them. Germline values: CDR1 SGDLS, CDR2 YYNGEE. Written as DNA, the CDR3 is TGTGCCAGCAGCGTAACAGGGAGCGAGCAGTTCTTC. As protein: CASSVTGSEQFF.

This clonotype came up many times. V and J are TRBV6-2 or TRBV6-3 and TRBJ2-1; tentatively, D is TRBD2 (7 bases). CDR1 and CDR2 (germline): MNHEY, SVGEGT. V lost 6 bases and J 9 bases, leaving 9 bases between the germline ends. This CDR3 is built from 11 residues. In DNA form, the CDR3 reads TGTGCCAGCAGGGCGGGGGCTGAGCAGTTCTTC. Translated, it gives CASRAGAEQFF.

This clonotype was counted between two and nine times. The chain carries TRBV6-5 and TRBJ2-3, with D possibly called TRBD1 or TRBD2 (6 bases each). Trimming shortened V by 3 bases and J by 5 bases, and 12 bases separated the two germline ends. This CDR3 has 14 residues. The germline gives CDR1 MNHEY, CDR2 SVGAGI. Here the CDR3 reads CASSYGGRGDTQYF. The CDR3 coding sequence is TGTGCCAGCAGTTATGGGGGGCGTGGAGATACGCAGTATTTT.

The chain links TRBV9 to TRBJ2-7, with unresolved D. With 2 bases removed from V and 0 bases from J, the gap between germline ends came to 9 bases. The CDR3 contains 14 residues. The germline gives CDR1 SGDLS, CDR2 YYNGEE. CDR3 region: CASSVDISSYEQYF. CDR3 DNA: TGTGCCAGCAGCGTCGACATATCCTCCTACGAGCAGTACTTC. The whole variable domain, remainder taken from reference TRBV9 and TRBJ2-7, is DSGVTQTPKHLITATGQRVTLRCSPRSGDLSVYWYQQSLDQGLQFLIQYYNGEERAKGNILERFSAQQFPDLHSELNLSSLELGDSALYFCASSVDISSYEQYFGPGTRLTVT.

This clonotype was detected ten times or more. V usage is TRBV27 and J usage is TRBJ2-7, with D perhaps being TRBD1 or TRBD2 (5 bases each). CDR1 and CDR2 from the germline V gene are MNHEY and SMNVEV (reference sequence). CDR3 length equals 14 residues. V was cut by 5 bases and J by 3 bases, with 14 bases left in between. CDR3 sequence: CASSVGTRNYEQYF. The CDR3 coding sequence is TGTGCCAGCAGTGTGGGGACGAGGAACTACGAGCAGTACTTC.

The sample holds many counts of this clonotype. This chain links TRBV10-3 with TRBJ2-7; D is ambiguous. Germline-derived CDR1 and CDR2 are ENHRY and SYGVKD. Trimming cost V 0 bases and J 4 bases, with 13 bases left between them. This CDR3 is built from 15 residues. CDR3 sequence reads: CAISESVQSRYEQYF. CDR3 DNA: TGTGCCATCAGTGAGTCGGTGCAGTCGCGGTACGAGCAGTACTTC.

The chain uses TRBV2 and TRBJ2-1; TRBD1 or TRBD2 may be the D gene (5 bases each). Germline V gene sequence: CDR1 SNHLY, CDR2 FYNNEI. This CDR3 comprises 13 residues. V was cut by 7 bases and J by 10 bases, with 17 bases left in between. The CDR3 sequence is CASTRILGDEQFF. CDR3 bases: TGTGCCAGCACCCGAATACTGGGGGACGAGCAGTTCTTC.

This clonotype came up a few times. This sequence joins TRBV11-2 and TRBJ1-2; maybe TRBD1 (5 bases). Trimming stripped 6 bases from V and 1 base from J, with 12 bases between. Germline V gene sequence: CDR1 SGHAT, CDR2 FQNNGV. CDR3 size: 14 residues. The CDR3 DNA follows: TGTGCCAGCAGGGATTCGACAGTTAACTATGGCTACACCTTC. This sequence encodes CASRDSTVNYGYTF. Drawing the rest from reference TRBV11-2 and TRBJ1-2, the complete variable domain is EAGVAQSPRYKIIEKRQSVAFWCNPISGHATLYWYQQILGQGPKLLIQFQNNGVVDDSQLPKDRFSAERLKGVDSTLKIQPAKLEDSAVYLCASRDSTVNYGYTFGSGTRLTVV.

This clonotype was observed many times. The chain joins TRBV4-3 to TRBJ1-2; D not resolved. Trimming removed 0 bases at V and 2 bases at J, with 13 bases between. Germline lookup yields CDR1 LGHNA and CDR2 YSLEER. This CDR3 region has 16 residues. The CDR3 reads CASSQDIAGLNYGYTF. The CDR3 DNA is TGCGCCAGCAGCCAAGATATCGCAGGCCTCAACTATGGCTACACCTTC.

The chain couples TRBV30 to TRBJ2-3; TRBD1 aligns across 7 bases. CDR3 length equals 15 residues. Per the germline V gene, CDR1 is GTSNPN and CDR2 is SVGIG (reference sequence). Trimming took 0 bases from V and 6 from J; bases not matched to a gene: 9. The CDR3, as DNA: TGTGCCTGGAGTGTACTACAGGGGCAACGGGATACGCAGTATTTT. Translation gives CAWSVLQGQRDTQYF. The variable domain in full, with the rest retrieved from reference TRBV30 and TRBJ2-3, is SQTIHQWPATLVQPVGSPLSLECTVEGTSNPNLYWYRQAAGRGLQLLFYSVGIGQISSEVPQNLSASRPQDRQFILSSKKLLLSDSGFYLCAWSVLQGQRDTQYFGPGTRLTVL.

The chain employs TRBV6-5 and TRBJ2-2; perhaps TRBD1 as D (6 bases). This CDR3 region has 15 residues. CDR1 is MNHEY and CDR2 is SVGAGI in the germline V gene. V shed 4 bases and J shed 7 bases, with 16 bases lying between them. The CDR3 DNA sequence: TGTGCCAGCAGTTTCGGGACACCCAACGGCGGGGAGCTGTTTTTT. Protein product: CASSFGTPNGGELFF.

This chain joins TRBV3-1 and TRBJ1-2; D not resolved. Trimming left V 0 bases short and J 8 bases short, with 13 bases between. From germline, CDR1 is LGHDT and CDR2 YNNKEL (reference sequence). The CDR3 has 14 amino acids. CDR3: CASSQDAPLGGYTF. The CDR3 nucleotides are TGTGCCAGCAGCCAAGATGCCCCCCTGGGCGGCTACACCTTC.